Each of the 28 T cell receptor beta chains below was sequenced from the same sample in a study of blood T cell repertoires in COVID-19. The data were produced by immunoSEQ multiplex PCR, yet TCRdb's version contains in-frame clones alone and is incomplete. The sample carries approximately 150,000 clones, roughly 90% recorded once. Sequencing was performed on peripheral blood. Receptors originate from a man between 18 and 29 years old with COVID-19, enrolled during active disease.

The gene calls are TRBV27 and TRBJ2-6; 7 bases align to TRBD1. V lost 5 bases to trimming and J lost 2 bases; unmatched junction nucleotides: 9. Germline CDR1 and CDR2: MNHEY and SMNVEV (reference sequence). CDR3 length: 17 amino acids. The CDR3 nucleotides are TGTGCCAGCAGTCCTATGTCGAGGGGGCCTGGGGCCAACGTCCTGACTTTC. Its translation: CASSPMSRGPGANVLTF.

The chain has TRBV7-3 and TRBJ1-3, with D possibly TRBD1 on 5 matching bases. V was clipped by 5 bases and J by 0 bases, with 8 bases between them. Germline values: CDR1 SGHTA, CDR2 FQGTGA. The CDR3 contains 14 residues. CDR3 protein: CASSPGGSGNTIYF. CDR3 nucleotide sequence: TGTGCCAGCAGCCCCGGGGGCTCTGGAAACACCATATATTTT.

V is TRBV27 and J is TRBJ2-7; D unclear. CDR3 length: 14 residues. Germline CDR1 reads MNHEY; CDR2 reads SMNVEV (reference sequence). Trimming pared 6 bases from V and 6 bases from J, leaving 18 bases between. The CDR3: CASSPPRSIREQYF. The CDR3 DNA is TGTGCCAGCAGCCCCCCCCGGTCCATACGCGAGCAGTACTTC.

The chain has TRBV11-2 and TRBJ2-7, with D perhaps matching TRBD2 (7 bases). CDR1 is SGHAT and CDR2 is FQNNGV in the germline V gene. Deletions cut 5 bases from V and 7 bases from J, with 15 bases between. The CDR3 is 13 amino acids. This chain's CDR3 is CASSVRGAREQYF. The DNA of the CDR3 is TGTGCCAGCAGCGTCCGGGGGGCTAGAGAGCAGTACTTC.

The chain has TRBV5-5 and TRBJ2-7; possible D gene TRBD1, 6 bases. The germline gives CDR1 SGHKS, CDR2 YYEKEE (reference sequence). The CDR3 is 14 amino acids. V was clipped by 3 bases and J by 2 bases, with 12 bases between them. The DNA of the CDR3 is TGTGCCAGCAGCTGGCCTTACAGGGCCTACGAGCAGTACTTC. Its protein is CASSWPYRAYEQYF.

The genes are TRBV6-4 and TRBJ1-2; D is unclear. The V end was cut by 0 bases, the J end by 6 bases, with 11 bases between. The CDR3 consists of 14 residues. Per germline, CDR1 MRHNA and CDR2 SNTAGT. In nucleotides, the CDR3 is TGTGCCAGCAGTGACTCGAGTCGGGGAAATGGCTACACCTTC. It encodes CASSDSSRGNGYTF.

The count of this clone is one. The rearrangement links TRBV18 to TRBJ1-4; D uncertain. Germline CDR1 is KGHSH and CDR2 is LQKENI. This CDR3 comprises 16 residues. With 3 bases removed from V and 2 bases from J, the gap between germline ends came to 13 bases. The CDR3 protein is CASSPLPVPTNEKLFF. CDR3 nucleotides: TGTGCCAGCTCACCTCTGCCGGTCCCCACTAATGAAAAACTGTTTTTT.

This chain connects TRBV5-4 to TRBJ2-1; 9 bases align to TRBD2. This CDR3 has 16 residues. Unmatched junction bases numbered 6, after V lost 1 base and J lost 4 bases. Germline-derived CDR1 and CDR2 are SGHNT and YYREEE (reference sequence). This chain's CDR3 is CASSLSAGGLYNEQFF. As DNA, the CDR3 is TGTGCCAGCAGCTTGTCTGCGGGAGGGCTTTACAATGAGCAGTTCTTC. Together with reference TRBV5-4 and TRBJ2-1, the CDR3 gives the full variable domain: ETGVTQSPTHLIKTRGQQVTLRCSSQSGHNTVSWYQQALGQGPQFIFQYYREEENGRGNFPPRFSGLQFPNYSSELNVNALELDDSALYLCASSLSAGGLYNEQFFGPGTRLTVL.

The chain joins TRBV7-9 to TRBJ2-5; 9 bases line up with TRBD2. After removal of 1 base from V and 4 bases from J, the junction contained 4 bases not matched to a gene. Germline V gene lookup returns CDR1 SEHNR and CDR2 FQNEAQ (reference sequence). This CDR3 spans 15 amino acids. CDR3 in amino acids: CASSLGSGSLETQYF. The CDR3 coding sequence is TGTGCCAGCAGCTTAGGTAGCGGGAGTCTAGAGACCCAGTACTTC.

The chain joins TRBV29-1 to TRBJ1-1; 11 bases fit TRBD1. Germline V lookup: CDR1 SQVTM, CDR2 ANQGSEA. The trim removed 8 bases at V and 5 bases at J, leaving 7 bases unmatched. The CDR3 sequence is 13 residues long. Here the CDR3 reads CSTGTGGDTEAFF. The CDR3 DNA reads TGCAGCACAGGGACAGGGGGAGATACTGAAGCTTTCTTT.

The chain employs TRBV19 and TRBJ1-3; TRBD1 is a possible D gene (6 bases). Germline CDR1 and CDR2: LNHDA and SQIVND (reference sequence). Trimming stripped 6 bases from V and 5 bases from J, with 14 bases between. The CDR3 loop spans 14 amino acids. CDR3 DNA: TGTGCCAGTAGCCAACAGGGACAAAGAAACACCATATATTTT. Translated: CASSQQGQRNTIYF.

Regarding this clone: The junction departs from the called germline gene at one end, perhaps through a read error. The chain links TRBV28 to TRBJ1-4, with 9 bases that match TRBD1. Germline-derived CDR1 and CDR2 are MDHEN and SYDVKM. The CDR3 covers 16 residues. CDR3 in DNA: TGTGCCAGCAGTTTCCCCGGACAGGGGCAGGGTGAAAAACTGCTTTTT. Protein sequence: CASSFPGQGQGEKLLF.

The rearrangement joins TRBV5-4 to TRBJ2-7; 11 bases fit TRBD2. Germline V gene sequence: CDR1 SGHNT, CDR2 YYREEE (reference sequence). V lost 4 bases and J lost 2; bases outside the gene matches: 2. This CDR3 is built from 14 residues. As DNA, the CDR3 is TGTGCCAGCAGCGGGACTAGCGGTGCCTACGAGCAGTACTTC. This translates into CASSGTSGAYEQYF.

The CDR3 DNA follows: TGTGCCAGCTCACCAATGGGGGGACAGACCTCTGGAAACACCATATATTTT. It is translated as CASSPMGGQTSGNTIYF. The chain combines TRBV18 with TRBJ1-3; 7 bases line up with TRBD1. This CDR3 has 17 residues. J lost 0 bases, V lost 2 bases, and 7 bases had no gene match. Germline V CDR1 and CDR2: KGHSH, LQKENI.

The chain combines TRBV7-9 with TRBJ2-1; TRBD2 agrees at 12 bases. The CDR3 has 15 residues. CDR1 and CDR2 (germline): SEHNR, FQNEAQ (reference sequence). V was clipped by 4 bases and J by 10 bases; unmatched bases: 8. CDR3 DNA: TGTGCCAGCAGCTCCACGACTAGCGGGGGTAGGGAGCAGTTCTTC. Translation: CASSSTTSGGREQFF.

V gene TRBV12-5 combines with J gene TRBJ2-1; 13 bases are shared with TRBD2. Germline V gives CDR1 LGHNT, CDR2 FRNRAP. Trimming removed 0 bases from V and 8 bases from J; junction bases left unmatched: 16. The CDR3 spans 20 residues. This CDR3 reads CASGLVRDRRYGLAGDEQFF. In DNA form, the CDR3 reads TGTGCTAGTGGTTTGGTAAGGGACAGGCGATATGGACTAGCGGGAGATGAGCAGTTCTTC.

The J gene is TRBJ2-7, the V gene TRBV6-5; TRBD1 matches 12 bases. The CDR3 covers 14 residues. Germline V gene data show CDR1 as MNHEY and CDR2 as SVGAGI. V shed 4 bases, J shed 4 bases, and the junction held 2 bases outside the gene matches. As DNA, the CDR3 is TGTGCCAGCAGTTCGGGACAGGGGGCATACGAGCAGTACTTC. Its protein product is CASSSGQGAYEQYF.

The chain combines TRBV13 with TRBJ2-1; the D gene is possibly TRBD1 (6 bases). The germline V and J ends were trimmed by 5 bases and 7 bases, with 12 bases remaining between them. Per germline, CDR1 PRHDT and CDR2 FYEKMQ (reference sequence). The CDR3 contains 13 residues. CDR3 nucleotides: TGTGCCAGCAGCATATTCCAGGGGAATGAGCAGTTCTTC. The encoded protein is CASSIFQGNEQFF.

The chain has TRBV7-2 and TRBJ1-1, with D possibly being TRBD1 (5 bases). Germline V gives CDR1 SGHTA, CDR2 FQGNSA. This CDR3 has 12 amino acids. V gave up 0 bases and J gave up 10 bases, with 9 bases separating them. CDR3 sequence (DNA): TGTGCCAGCAGCTTAGCGCAGGGTAGAGCTTTCTTT. This codes for CASSLAQGRAFF.

This chain connects TRBV19 to TRBJ2-7; weak D call: TRBD1 (5 bases). V lost 1 base, J lost 5 bases, and 9 bases lay in between. The CDR3 is made up of 13 amino acids. Germline-derived CDR1 and CDR2 are LNHDA and SQIVND (reference sequence). In nucleotides, the CDR3 is TGTGCCAGTAGTATAGCCGGCAGGGACGAGCAGTACTTC. Its protein product is CASSIAGRDEQYF.

The chain is built from TRBV6-2 or TRBV6-3 and TRBJ2-1; TRBD2 matches at 10 bases. The CDR3 is 18 residues long. The V segment lost 2 bases and the J segment 8 bases; nucleotides outside the gene matches: 15. In germline, CDR1 is MNHEY, CDR2 SVGEGT. This CDR3 is CASSYRQPLAGEVYEQFF. The DNA of the CDR3 is TGTGCCAGCAGTTACCGGCAGCCCCTAGCGGGAGAGGTGTATGAGCAGTTCTTC.

A single count supports this clone. V gene TRBV9 combines with J gene TRBJ2-3, with D maybe TRBD2 (6 bases). Trimming pared 4 bases from V and 4 bases from J, leaving 19 bases between. Looked up from germline, CDR1 is SGDLS and CDR2 is YYNGEE. The CDR3 loop spans 16 amino acids. The CDR3 sequence is CASSKNAREDSDTQYF. Written as DNA, the CDR3 is TGTGCCAGCAGCAAGAATGCGCGGGAAGACTCAGATACGCAGTATTTT.

This chain connects TRBV4-3 to TRBJ2-1, with D possibly TRBD2 on 5 matching bases. This CDR3 contains 14 residues. V lost 1 base to trimming and J lost 10 bases, with 14 bases between them. Germline CDR1 LGHNA, CDR2 YSLEER. CDR3 region: CASSQGFSELEQFF. The CDR3 DNA reads as TGCGCCAGCAGCCAAGGCTTTAGCGAATTGGAGCAGTTCTTC.

The J gene is TRBJ1-1, the V gene TRBV12-3 or TRBV12-4, with a weak D call TRBD1 (6 bases). V dropped 3 bases and J dropped 4 bases, with 9 bases sitting between them. CDR3 length equals 13 residues. The DNA of the CDR3 is TGTGCCAGCAGTTTTCAGGGGCCCACTGAAGCTTTCTTT. Protein: CASSFQGPTEAFF.

This sequence joins TRBV28 and TRBJ2-5, with 11 bases that match TRBD2. Germline CDR1 is MDHEN and CDR2 is SYDVKM. CDR3 length: 15 amino acids. V shed 5 bases, J shed 4 bases, and the junction held 6 bases outside the gene matches. The CDR3 coding sequence is TGTGCCAGCAGTCCTCTAGCGGGAGGCGGAGAGACCCAGTACTTC. Amino acid sequence: CASSPLAGGGETQYF.

This clone has just one count. J is TRBJ2-7 and V is TRBV6-2 or TRBV6-3, with D uncertain. CDR3 length: 15 residues. The germline V gene has CDR1 MNHEY and CDR2 SVGEGT. V was pared by 4 bases and J by 4 bases, with 17 bases between. CDR3 region: CASSSLHDNFYEQYF. As DNA, the CDR3 is TGTGCCAGCAGTTCCCTCCATGACAATTTTTACGAGCAGTACTTC.

The chain has TRBV19 and TRBJ1-6; 7 bases are a match to TRBD1. With 4 bases clipped from V and 7 bases from J, the junction kept 4 bases outside the gene matches. This CDR3 is 14 amino acids long. Germline V lookup: CDR1 LNHDA, CDR2 SQIVND (reference sequence). The CDR3 sequence is CASSTPGGNSPLHF. The CDR3 bases are TGTGCCAGTAGTACCCCAGGGGGGAATTCACCCCTCCACTTT.

This clone was counted a single time. The chain uses TRBV6-5 and TRBJ2-7; no reliable D call. V gave up 5 bases and J gave up 5 bases, with 10 bases separating them. CDR3 length: 12 amino acids. The germline V gene encodes CDR1 MNHEY and CDR2 SVGAGI. This CDR3 is CASSRIRDEQYF. The CDR3 nucleotides read TGTGCCAGCAGTCGTATACGGGACGAGCAGTACTTC.